This T cell receptor (beta chain) was retrieved from a study of T cell repertoires in cytomegalovirus infection. As for the study in general: It can be stated that public TCR beta signatures indicated CMV infection as well as a matching HLA type. Overall study findings and caveats: CMV carriers with the relevant HLA were identified by cumulative public TCR beta family frequency.

This clonotype was counted a few times. The antigen remains unidentified. TCRdb processed the reads anew with MiXCR; each CDR3 protein has one entry. The table includes fewer than 350,000 distinct CDR3 sequences, 25% to 30% detected once. The V gene's germline CDR1 is MRHNA and CDR2 SNTAGT. This CDR3 is built from 13 residues. V lost 10 bases, J lost 2 bases, and 12 bases lay in between. The receptor's source is a human donor in good health (CMV status not recorded). Some clones in this sample may be carry-over from other donors' samples. Here the sequenced sample was cultured PBMCs, taken from culture after CMV antigen stimulation. The chain is built from TRBV6-4 and TRBJ2-1; D may be TRBD2 (5 bases). Here the CDR3 reads CATRDQPYNEQFF. In nucleotides, the CDR3 is TGTGCCACCCGGGATCAACCCTACAATGAGCAGTTCTTC.